This entry is about one T cell receptor (beta chain). Germline V gene sequence: CDR1 KGHDR, CDR2 SFDVKD. The CDR3 spans 16 residues. The data originate from a study of monozygotic twins with inflammatory bowel disease. One entry per CDR3 protein, without DNA, is what TCRdb gives after re-calling the 5' RACE reads. This table lists 150,000 to 200,000 distinct CDR3 sequences. The source is a human donor with ulcerative colitis or Crohn's disease, or a healthy co-twin of an affected twin (not recorded which). The sequencing input was blood. This chain connects TRBV24-1 to TRBJ2-1; TCRdb lists TRBD2, though no DNA is available to test this call. The CDR3 sequence: CATSKEAGYINNEQFF.